This TCR beta chain emerged from a study of Ad26.COV2.S vaccination and SARS-CoV-2 variants. Turning to the study itself: Intramuscular Ad26.COV2.S doses were given once or twice, 56 days apart. Whole-study findings and limits: Vaccine and placebo groups showed comparable non-spike TCR breadth.

This clone was detected only a few times. What it binds is unknown. Treatment described: 19 received Ad26.COV2.S at low or high dose, single or two shots; 5 received placebo; per-sample allocation not given. At day 63 after the first vaccine or placebo injection, samples were drawn. The germline V gene encodes CDR1 GTSNPN and CDR2 SVGIG (reference sequence). V shed 0 bases and J shed 3 bases, with 9 bases lying between them. The CDR3 is 14 amino acids. Here immunoSEQ multiplex PCR was the method, and the copy in TCRdb shows in-frame clones only, minus some. The data hold just under 250,000 clones, with 85% to 90% observed a single time.

The J gene is TRBJ1-5, the V gene TRBV30; tentatively, D is TRBD1 (5 bases). This TCR was sampled from a person between 18 and 60 years old who received the Ad26.COV2.S COVID-19 vaccine or a placebo. Sample: peripheral blood, taken in a trial of Ad26.COV2.S vaccine versus placebo. The CDR3 bases are TGTGCCTGGAGTGTGGAGGGGATCAATCAGCCCCAGCATTTT. Translating it yields CAWSVEGINQPQHF.